This TCR beta chain was documented in a study of T cell repertoires in aging, cancer and after chemotherapy. By sample fraction, this clonotype is large. The target antigen is unknown. Rearranged V-D-J TRB sequences were amplified with a mixed TRB-A/B primer pool. TCRdb re-called the multiplex PCR reads with MiXCR, one entry per CDR3 protein. The table includes some 10,000 distinct CDR3 sequences, 35% to 45% detected once. V lost 3 bases, J lost 0 bases, and 16 bases lay in between. The CDR3 is 18 amino acids. Looked up from germline, CDR1 is SGHDT and CDR2 is YYEEEE. General study results and limits: In cancer patients, declining TCR diversity with age involved lost richness and lost evenness.

Peripheral blood genomic DNA, not sorted cells or RNA, was the template. The chain links TRBV5-6 to TRBJ1-6, with TRBD1 as a possible D gene (5 bases). This clonotype was sampled from a human donor in good health. The sequenced sample was blood. The DNA for the CDR3 is TGTGCCAGCAGCTCAACTTACGACAGAAGCTCCTATAATTCACCCCTCCACTTT. This sequence encodes CASSSTYDRSSYNSPLHF.